Each of the 20 T cell receptor beta chains below was sequenced from the same sample in a study of T cell responses to AZD1222 COVID-19 vaccine. Repertoires were generated with immunoSEQ multiplex PCR, while TCRdb's copy carries only in-frame clones and drops some. This table has fewer than 120,000 clones, approximately 94% appearing once. The sample consisted of peripheral blood, taken 28 days after the second AZD1222 dose. Receptors were obtained from an adult who received the AZD1222 COVID-19 vaccine.

This clone was found once. The rearrangement links TRBV20-1 to TRBJ2-3; 14 nucleotides line up with TRBD2. CDR3 length: 18 residues. CDR1 is DFQATT, CDR2 SNEGSKA, per germline (reference sequence). V gave up 3 bases and J gave up 2 bases; unmatched junction bases: 10. The CDR3 bases are TGCAGTGCTAGTCCGGGACTAGCGGGAGCCCTGAACACAGATACGCAGTATTTT. Translated: CSASPGLAGALNTDTQYF.

The V and J genes are TRBV7-2 and TRBJ1-5; D uncertain. The germline gives CDR1 SGHTA, CDR2 FQGNSA. This CDR3 has 15 amino acids. The V end lost 5 bases, the J end lost 2 bases, and 13 bases lay between the germline ends. CDR3 in amino acids: CASSVGGIGNQPQHF. The CDR3 bases are TGTGCCAGCAGCGTGGGAGGGATCGGCAATCAGCCCCAGCATTTT.

This chain links TRBV11-2 with TRBJ2-4, with TRBD1 matching over 7 bases. Germline CDR1 reads SGHAT; CDR2 reads FQNNGV. The CDR3 covers 16 residues. Trimming at V came to 5 bases and at J to 7 bases, leaving 14 bases not matched to a gene. CDR3 sequence reads: CASSPSTGYLQNIQYF. DNA of the CDR3: TGTGCCAGCAGCCCGTCGACAGGGTACCTGCAGAACATTCAGTACTTC. Complete variable domain (other parts from reference TRBV11-2 and TRBJ2-4): EAGVAQSPRYKIIEKRQSVAFWCNPISGHATLYWYQQILGQGPKLLIQFQNNGVVDDSQLPKDRFSAERLKGVDSTLKIQPAKLEDSAVYLCASSPSTGYLQNIQYFGAGTRLSVL.

The chain uses TRBV18 and TRBJ1-2; 10 positions match TRBD1. J gave up 8 bases and V 6 bases, and 15 bases lay outside the gene matches. This CDR3 is 16 amino acids long. From germline, CDR1 is KGHSH and CDR2 LQKENI. CDR3 loop: CASSRSTGTGDRGYTF. CDR3 DNA: TGTGCCAGCTCGCGATCGACCGGGACAGGGGATCGGGGCTACACCTTC.

The CDR3 bases are TGCGCCAGCAGCTACGGACAGAAGTATGGCTACACCTTC. This codes for CASSYGQKYGYTF. J is TRBJ1-2 and V is TRBV5-1; maybe TRBD1 (6 bases). The ends were cut back, 3 bases at V and 5 bases at J, with 11 bases in the middle. The CDR3 has 13 residues. Germline V gene sequence: CDR1 SGHRS, CDR2 YFSETQ.

Only one count was recorded for this clone. The chain employs TRBV5-1 and TRBJ2-2; D ambiguous. CDR3 size: 14 residues. V shed 4 bases and J shed 7 bases, with 14 bases lying between them. The V gene's germline CDR1 is SGHRS and CDR2 YFSETQ. CDR3 amino acids: CASSTGLEVGELFF. The CDR3 nucleotides are TGCGCCAGCAGCACGGGTCTTGAGGTCGGGGAGCTGTTTTTT.

V is TRBV7-2 and J is TRBJ1-5; no clear D gene. V was trimmed by 1 base and J by 5 bases, leaving 12 bases between them. CDR1 is SGHTA and CDR2 is FQGNSA in the germline V gene. This CDR3 contains 15 residues. The CDR3, as DNA: TGTGCCAGCAGCTTAGGTATAGGGCGAGATCAGCCCCAGCATTTT. It yields the protein CASSLGIGRDQPQHF.

This chain connects TRBV5-1 to TRBJ2-5; 11 bases agree with TRBD2. Trimming at V came to 4 bases and at J to 5 bases, leaving 7 bases not matched to a gene. The CDR3 sequence is 15 residues long. Germline CDR1 is SGHRS and CDR2 is YFSETQ. The CDR3 DNA reads as TGCGCCAGCAGCAAAACTAGCGGGAGTGCGGAGACCCAGTACTTC. This sequence encodes CASSKTSGSAETQYF.

The chain uses TRBV5-5 and TRBJ2-3, with 7 bases fitting TRBD1. CDR3 length equals 15 residues. V lost 4 bases to trimming and J lost 0 bases; unmatched junction nucleotides: 5. Per germline, CDR1 SGHKS and CDR2 YYEKEE (reference sequence). CDR3 sequence (DNA): TGTGCCAGCAGCGAAGGGACAGCTAGCACAGATACGCAGTATTTT. Translation: CASSEGTASTDTQYF.

The CDR3 DNA reads TGTGCCAGCAGGGCAGGGGTAGATTCACCCCTCCACTTT. Translated: CASRAGVDSPLHF. V usage is TRBV6-5 and J usage is TRBJ1-6; D perhaps matches TRBD1 (6 bases). Germline CDR1 reads MNHEY; CDR2 reads SVGAGI. V dropped 6 bases and J dropped 8 bases, with 11 bases sitting between them. The CDR3 is 13 residues long.

The chain recombines TRBV5-4 with TRBJ1-2; no clear D gene. V dropped 4 bases and J dropped 1 base, with 14 bases sitting between them. CDR1 and CDR2 from the germline V gene are SGHNT and YYREEE (reference sequence). The CDR3 has 15 residues. For the CDR3, the DNA is TGTGCCAGCAGCCTCTTACCGTCGTATAACTATGGCTACACCTTC. It codes for CASSLLPSYNYGYTF.

The rearrangement uses TRBV19 and TRBJ1-6; 7 nucleotides line up with TRBD1. V gave up 5 bases and J gave up 11 bases; unmatched junction bases: 6. Germline CDR1 LNHDA, CDR2 SQIVND (reference sequence). CDR3 length: 13 residues. The CDR3 protein is CASSSQGYPPLHF. For the CDR3, the DNA is TGTGCCAGTAGTTCACAGGGGTACCCACCCCTCCACTTT.

This chain connects TRBV6-5 to TRBJ1-5; D is ambiguous. There are 14 residues in the CDR3. Germline-derived CDR1 and CDR2 are MNHEY and SVGAGI. V lost 5 bases, J lost 1 base, and 9 bases lay in between. The CDR3 nucleotides read TGTGCCAGCAGTAAGAGTGGGAGCAATCAGCCCCAGCATTTT. Encoded protein: CASSKSGSNQPQHF.

This clone was counted once. The gene calls are TRBV5-6 and TRBJ1-5, with D maybe TRBD1 (5 bases). The germline V gene has CDR1 SGHDT and CDR2 YYEEEE. This CDR3 has 14 amino acids. V was pared by 3 bases and J by 4 bases, with 11 bases between. CDR3 bases: TGTGCCAGCAGCTCCGGGACGGATAATCAGCCCCAGCATTTT. Its protein is CASSSGTDNQPQHF.

The chain employs TRBV19 and TRBJ1-5; the D gene is possibly TRBD1 (6 bases). The CDR3 loop spans 15 amino acids. Germline loops: CDR1 LNHDA, CDR2 SQIVND (reference sequence). Trimming stripped 4 bases from V and 0 bases from J, with 10 bases between. The chain's CDR3 is CASSTDSYSNQPQHF. The CDR3 nucleotides are TGTGCCAGTAGTACGGACAGCTATAGCAATCAGCCCCAGCATTTT.

V and J are TRBV16 and TRBJ1-1; D unclear. V dropped 0 bases and J dropped 2 bases, with 4 bases sitting between them. CDR3 length: 13 residues. Germline V CDR1 and CDR2: KGHSY, FQNENV. CDR3 sequence reads: CASSQSSNTEAFF. CDR3 in DNA: TGTGCCAGCAGCCAATCCAGTAACACTGAAGCTTTCTTT.

The DNA of the CDR3 is TGTGCCAGCAGCCAAGCGAGTGGGGGGCAACCTGGAAACACCATATATTTT. Amino acids: CASSQASGGQPGNTIYF. The chain carries TRBV3-1 (or the pseudogene TRBV3-2) and TRBJ1-3; tentative D call: TRBD1 (6 bases). V was cut by 1 base and J by 2 bases, with 15 bases left in between. Germline V gives CDR1 LGHDT, CDR2 YNNKEL (reference sequence). The CDR3 contains 17 residues.

The V gene is TRBV5-4, the J gene TRBJ2-2; 11 nucleotides match TRBD1. With V trimmed by 4 bases and J by 0 bases, 5 bases remained unmatched. The CDR3 loop spans 17 amino acids. Germline assignment: CDR1 SGHNT and CDR2 YYREEE (reference sequence). Written as DNA, the CDR3 is TGTGCCAGCAGCCGCCTGGGACAGGGGGCGAACACCGGGGAGCTGTTTTTT. It encodes CASSRLGQGANTGELFF.

The J gene is TRBJ2-1, the V gene TRBV7-9; 7 bases match TRBD2. V lost 4 bases, J lost 6 bases, and 3 bases stayed unmatched. Germline V gives CDR1 SEHNR, CDR2 FQNEAQ (reference sequence). The CDR3 loop spans 13 amino acids. The CDR3 spells CASSWRGTNEQFF. The DNA of the CDR3 is TGTGCCAGCAGCTGGCGGGGGACCAATGAGCAGTTCTTC.

This clone was picked up one time. This chain connects TRBV19 to TRBJ1-2; D gene unclear. The CDR3 extends over 15 amino acids. Germline CDR1 and CDR2: LNHDA and SQIVND (reference sequence). Deletions cut 8 bases from V and 6 bases from J, with 22 bases between. The CDR3 is CASEMINARNHGYTF. CDR3 nucleotide sequence: TGTGCCAGTGAGATGATTAACGCGAGGAACCATGGCTACACCTTC.